The 18 T cell receptor beta chains below come from one sample, sequenced in a study of shared clonotypes between healthy human individuals. TCRdb's copy holds only in-frame clones and misses some; the assay was immunoSEQ multiplex PCR. The data hold about 510,000 clones, with almost 80% observed a single time. Sequencing was performed on PBMCs. The receptors were sampled from a woman aged 40 to 55 in good health. Some clones in this sample may be carry-over from other donors' samples.

The chain has TRBV4-1 and TRBJ2-5, with a tentative D call TRBD1 (5 bases). V was trimmed by 1 base and J by 4 bases, leaving 7 bases between them. Germline V lookup: CDR1 MGHRA, CDR2 YSYEKL. There are 13 residues in the CDR3. This CDR3 is CASSQGGRETQYF. CDR3 nucleotides: TGCGCCAGCAGCCAAGGGGGCAGAGAGACCCAGTACTTC.

The chain links TRBV5-1 to TRBJ2-3; possibly TRBD2 for D (5 bases). The germline gives CDR1 SGHRS, CDR2 YFSETQ. The ends were cut back, 3 bases at V and 4 bases at J, with 15 bases in the middle. This CDR3 region has 15 residues. CDR3 residues: CASSSSGDPADTQYF. The CDR3 region has the DNA TGCGCCAGCAGCTCCTCCGGGGATCCCGCAGATACGCAGTATTTT. Filled out from reference TRBV5-1 and TRBJ2-3, the complete variable domain reads KAGVTQTPRYLIKTRGQQVTLSCSPISGHRSVSWYQQTPGQGLQFLFEYFSETQRNKGNFPGRFSGRQFSNSRSEMNVSTLELGDSALYLCASSSSGDPADTQYFGPGTRLTVL.

The gene calls are TRBV11-2 and TRBJ2-1; TRBD2 matches at 15 bases. The CDR3 covers 16 residues. V trimming: 0 bases; J trimming: 7 bases; junction bases outside the gene matches: 1. Germline V CDR1 and CDR2: SGHAT, FQNNGV. CDR3 DNA sequence: TGTGCCAGCAGCTTAGAAGGGACTAGCGGGAGGAATGAGCAGTTCTTC. It codes for CASSLEGTSGRNEQFF.

The chain uses TRBV6-1 and TRBJ1-1; 8 bases map to TRBD1. With 11 bases clipped from V and 7 bases from J, the junction kept 6 bases outside the gene matches. The CDR3 contains 11 residues. Germline V gives CDR1 MNHNS, CDR2 SASEGT. CDR3 in DNA: TGTGCCGCAGGGACAGGTCTTGAAGCTTTCTTT. Protein product: CAAGTGLEAFF.

Details on this clone: The sample carries other DNA sequences with the same CDR3. The V gene is TRBV28, the J gene TRBJ2-5; the match to TRBD1 covers 9 bases. Trimming at V came to 6 bases and at J to 5 bases, leaving 4 bases not matched to a gene. CDR3 length: 13 residues. Germline V CDR1 and CDR2: MDHEN, SYDVKM. The CDR3 DNA reads as TGTGCCAGCAGAACAGGGGGCCGGGAGACCCAGTACTTC. It is translated as CASRTGGRETQYF.

This clone was observed a few times. The chain is built from TRBV6-5 and TRBJ1-1, with D perhaps matching TRBD1 (5 bases). Germline CDR1 MNHEY, CDR2 SVGAGI. CDR3 size: 12 residues. Trimming left V 5 bases short and J 12 bases short, with 16 bases between. The CDR3 is CASSRRGTGSFF. CDR3 nucleotides: TGTGCCAGCAGTCGCCGTGGGACTGGGTCTTTCTTT.

As to this clone: Possible read error: a much larger clone is one base away. V usage is TRBV10-3 and J usage is TRBJ1-3, with 7 bases fitting TRBD1. The germline V gene has CDR1 ENHRY and CDR2 SYGVKD. The trim removed 10 bases at V and 3 bases at J, leaving 12 bases unmatched. The CDR3 loop spans 15 amino acids. The DNA for the CDR3 is TGTGCCACGCGAGACAACCCAGGGGGTGGAAACACCATATATTTT. Translation: CATRDNPGGGNTIYF.

The V call is TRBV7-9, the J call TRBJ2-1; 7 bases are shared with TRBD1. J was trimmed by 7 bases and V by 2 bases; bases with no gene match: 8. Germline values: CDR1 SEHNR, CDR2 FQNEAQ (reference sequence). The CDR3 covers 15 residues. CDR3 DNA: TGTGCCAGCAGCTTAAGAACAGGGGCGAGGAATGAGCAGTTCTTC. It translates to CASSLRTGARNEQFF.

The chain employs TRBV7-9 and TRBJ2-3; D unresolved. This CDR3 region has 15 residues. V shed 4 bases and J shed 1 base, with 12 bases lying between them. CDR1 is SEHNR and CDR2 is FQNEAQ in the germline V gene (reference sequence). CDR3 protein: CASSSEGVGTDTQYF. The CDR3 DNA reads TGTGCCAGCAGCTCGGAAGGCGTCGGCACAGATACGCAGTATTTT.

This chain links TRBV4-1 with TRBJ1-2; D is unresolved. Germline V lookup: CDR1 MGHRA, CDR2 YSYEKL. The CDR3 is 12 amino acids. V lost 0 bases and J lost 3, with 2 bases in between. The chain's CDR3 is CASSQDYYGYTF. In nucleotides, the CDR3 is TGCGCCAGCAGCCAAGATTACTATGGCTACACCTTC.

The rearrangement joins TRBV9 to TRBJ1-1, with D maybe TRBD1 (6 bases). CDR3 length: 13 amino acids. V was cut by 4 bases and J by 4 bases, with 11 bases left in between. In germline, CDR1 is SGDLS, CDR2 YYNGEE. The CDR3 region has the DNA TGTGCCAGCAGCCCGGCAGGGGCCACTGAAGCTTTCTTT. Translated: CASSPAGATEAFF.

The CDR3 sequence is CASISRTNTGELFF. The CDR3 DNA follows: TGTGCCAGTATTTCCAGGACGAACACCGGGGAGCTGTTTTTT. The chain combines TRBV19 with TRBJ2-2; no clear D gene. Between the trimmed V and J ends, which lost 7 bases and 0 bases, there was a span of 9 bases. CDR3 length equals 14 residues. Germline values: CDR1 LNHDA, CDR2 SQIVND (reference sequence).

The chain recombines TRBV10-3 with TRBJ2-7; 10 nucleotides align to TRBD2. V trimming: 0 bases; J trimming: 6 bases; junction bases outside the gene matches: 8. This CDR3 region has 16 residues. Germline V gene sequence: CDR1 ENHRY, CDR2 SYGVKD. CDR3 DNA: TGTGCCATCAGTGAGTCCGCTAGCGGGAGAGGTCGCGAGCAGTACTTC. Its protein product is CAISESASGRGREQYF.

This clone came up a few times. V usage is TRBV4-3 and J usage is TRBJ2-5, with D maybe TRBD2 (5 bases). The CDR3 extends over 14 amino acids. Trimming stripped 1 base from V and 5 bases from J, with 11 bases between. Germline-derived CDR1 and CDR2 are LGHNA and YSLEER. This CDR3 is CASSQALEVETQYF. CDR3 DNA sequence: TGCGCCAGCAGCCAAGCCCTGGAGGTCGAGACCCAGTACTTC.

V and J are TRBV28 and TRBJ2-3, with unresolved D. The V and J ends lost 4 bases and 6 bases respectively, with 17 bases between them. Germline V gene data show CDR1 as MDHEN and CDR2 as SYDVKM. The CDR3 contains 15 residues. CDR3: CASSSPGSRRDTQYF. The CDR3 nucleotides read TGTGCCAGCAGTTCGCCCGGGTCCCGAAGGGATACGCAGTATTTT.

The J gene is TRBJ2-7, the V gene TRBV5-4, with 16 bases matching TRBD2. J gave up 5 bases and V 3 bases, and 5 bases lay outside the gene matches. The CDR3 has 16 residues. Germline values: CDR1 SGHNT, CDR2 YYREEE (reference sequence). The CDR3 protein is CASSSGLAGGLNEQYF. The CDR3 coding sequence is TGTGCCAGCAGCTCGGGACTAGCGGGAGGGCTAAACGAGCAGTACTTC.

This chain links TRBV19 with TRBJ2-3; 7 bases are a match to TRBD1. The junction had 8 bases not matched to a gene; V was cut back by 10 bases and J by 4 bases. The length of the CDR3 is 13 residues. In germline, CDR1 is LNHDA, CDR2 SQIVND (reference sequence). The CDR3, as DNA: TGTGCCACCTCCAGGGGGAGCGCAGATACGCAGTATTTT. Amino acid sequence: CATSRGSADTQYF.

This clone showed up many times. This rearrangement joins TRBV27 to TRBJ2-7; D is undetermined. CDR3 length: 13 amino acids. Germline lookup yields CDR1 MNHEY and CDR2 SMNVEV (reference sequence). Trimming removed 8 bases at V and 2 bases at J, with 13 bases between. The DNA of the CDR3 is TGTGCCAGCGGGGTGGGGAAAACCTACGAGCAGTACTTC. Translating it yields CASGVGKTYEQYF.